This T cell receptor beta chain was captured in a study of beta chain features in type 1 diabetes (dated by TCRdb to the late 2010s). Some background on the complete study: Patients and healthy donors did not differ in mean age, gender distribution, total cell number or subset yield. Naive and central memory subsets were obtained from all 30 or so donors, but regulatory and stem cell-like memory subsets were isolated from only 8 patients and about 8 healthy donors. Across all samples, about 110 million sorted cells were examined, and cell number per subset correlated strongly with RNA yield. The study compared the TCRB repertoires of sorted circulating CD4+ T cell subsets in recently diagnosed type 1 diabetes patients with those in matched healthy donors.

The germline V gene encodes CDR1 SEHNR and CDR2 FQNEAQ (reference sequence). V is reduced by 5 bases and J by 4 bases, leaving a spacing of 17 bases between them. Inclusive of the bounding cysteine and phenylalanine, the CDR3 is 16 residues long. Only the CDR3 part of the read is kept: 48 bases, read in frame from the first base. All of the isolated RNA was reverse transcribed with the High Capacity cDNA Reverse Transcription Kit, so expressed TCRB transcripts were sequenced. Deep immunoSEQ sequencing was applied to naive, central memory and regulatory T cell samples, giving an average of about 3.57 million total reads per sample. Sorted cells were lysed in RLT buffer, and RNA was extracted using DNase-treated RNeasy Micro or Mini kits according to cell number. Each cell subset was processed on its own to prevent cross-contamination, while patient and healthy donor samples were processed together. The immunoSEQ multiplex PCR was used to amplify TCRB sequences from cDNA, generating 87-bp fragments that spanned the CDR3 region. Amplicons were sequenced on the Illumina HiSeq platform. The paper's data handling went like this. Synthetic template baselines were used to correct PCR bias computationally, reads within Hamming distance 2 were collapsed, and singletons that could not be merged were discarded. Reads were aligned to IMGT to assign V, D and J genes, CDR3 length, and insertions or deletions at six rearrangement sites. Clonotype counts were normalized to sorted cell number within each subset before computing true diversity and Gini coefficients with the tcR R package. Repertoire sharing was quantified using the overlap coefficient calculated on TCRB nucleotide sequences. Out-of-frame TCRB sequences from naive cells were analyzed to stand in for the pre-selection repertoire. Not all clones reach the TCRdb copy of this immuneACCESS table, which keeps in-frame sequences only. Checked studies attribute under half of the gap to unresolved V genes and leave the rest unexplained. V and J calls and clone size follow that table, whereas D and trimming were derived from the DNA. Within this sample are 500,000 to 850,000 clones, with more than 12% of them counted one time only. The biggest ten clones account for 0.03% to 0.045% of the sample.

The paper as a whole reports these results and caveats: PCR might favor shorter templates, but patient and control samples were amplified and corrected together, so any skew would affect both groups equally. Because cDNA was sequenced instead of genomic DNA, activated cells with high expression could be over-represented, although the groups did not differ in activation or CD3 levels. Fewer insertions and more nucleotide deletions at VDJ recombination sites were observed in patients with type 1 diabetes, implying thymic rearrangement abnormalities. A moderate but significant shortening of TCRB CDR3 length was observed in type 1 diabetes patients in all four CD4+ subsets. The naive, central memory and regulatory TCRB repertoires appeared to resemble one another more closely among patients than among healthy donors. Because the HLA sub-analyses included only small numbers of individuals, any influence of HLA type on TCRB rearrangement was left unresolved.

Each donor gave one peripheral blood draw, averaging about 100 mL, which was collected into heparinised tubes. Using a panel that included CD45RO, CCR7, CD25, CD127, CD95 and CD27, naive, central memory, regulatory and stem cell-like memory CD4+ T cells were sorted on a BD FACSAria II. Every sorted population had a purity above 98%. Right away, PBMCs were isolated by Lymphoprep density gradient centrifugation and were stained directly, with no culture step. Samples were stained and sorted in pairs, with one healthy donor and one patient per experiment, so that batch effects were minimized. A few counts support this clone. The antigen it binds to is not known. No much larger clone is present one base from it, and per-base qualities are unavailable.

The source material was naive CD4+ T cells from blood. The cell subset or site tag for this specimen amounts to: true naive CD4+ T cells. This receptor was identified in a man aged 18 to 35 with type 1 diabetes. The rearrangement combines TRBV7-9 with TRBJ2-2; perhaps TRBD2 is the D gene, with 6 bases matching. The CDR3 protein: CASSIRRGAGTGELFF. The nucleotides are TGTGCCAGCAGCATACGACGCGGGGCGGGCACCGGGGAGCTGTTTTTT.